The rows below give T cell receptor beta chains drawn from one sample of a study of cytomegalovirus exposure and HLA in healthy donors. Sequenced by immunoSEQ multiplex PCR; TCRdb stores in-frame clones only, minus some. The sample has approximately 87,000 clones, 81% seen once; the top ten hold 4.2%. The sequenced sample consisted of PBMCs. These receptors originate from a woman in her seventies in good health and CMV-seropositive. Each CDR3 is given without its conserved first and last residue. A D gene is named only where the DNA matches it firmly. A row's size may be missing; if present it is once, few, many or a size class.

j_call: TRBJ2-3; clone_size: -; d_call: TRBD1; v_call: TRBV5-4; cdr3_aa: ASSHGVRQGTDTQY
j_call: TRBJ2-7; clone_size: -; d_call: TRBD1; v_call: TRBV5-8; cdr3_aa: ASRPARGTGNFYEQY
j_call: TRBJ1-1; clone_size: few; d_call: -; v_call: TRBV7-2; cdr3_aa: ASTPARNTEAF
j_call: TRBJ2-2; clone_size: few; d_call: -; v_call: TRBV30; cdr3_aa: AWSGGPNTGELF
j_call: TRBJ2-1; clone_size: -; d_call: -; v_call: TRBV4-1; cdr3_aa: ASSQQGWSSYNEQF
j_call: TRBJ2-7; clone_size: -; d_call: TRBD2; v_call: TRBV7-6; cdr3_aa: ASSLYSGASYEQY
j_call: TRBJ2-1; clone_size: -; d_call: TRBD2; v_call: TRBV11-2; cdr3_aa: ASSRTSGNNEQF
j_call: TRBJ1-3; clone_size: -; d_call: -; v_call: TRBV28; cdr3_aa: ASSSLQGVGNTIY
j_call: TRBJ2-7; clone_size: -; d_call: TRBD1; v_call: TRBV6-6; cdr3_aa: ASSYSTGQGIDEQY
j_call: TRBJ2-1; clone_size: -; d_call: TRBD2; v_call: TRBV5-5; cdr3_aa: ASSFLLAGGSYNEQF
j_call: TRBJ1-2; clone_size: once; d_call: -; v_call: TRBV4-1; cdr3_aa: ASSRGGTRYGYT
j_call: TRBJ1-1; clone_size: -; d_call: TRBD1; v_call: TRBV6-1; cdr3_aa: ASTDRGRYTEAF
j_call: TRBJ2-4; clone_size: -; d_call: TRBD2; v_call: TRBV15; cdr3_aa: ATSRDGAGLSIQY
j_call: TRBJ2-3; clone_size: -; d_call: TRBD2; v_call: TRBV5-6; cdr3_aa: ASSRTSAGTDTQY
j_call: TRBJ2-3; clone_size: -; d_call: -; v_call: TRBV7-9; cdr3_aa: ASSLEGNRGTDTQY
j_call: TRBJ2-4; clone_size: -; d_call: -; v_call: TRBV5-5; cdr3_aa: ASTQPGVTKNIQY
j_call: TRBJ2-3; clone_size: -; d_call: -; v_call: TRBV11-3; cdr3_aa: ASSLGLAFGEVDTQY
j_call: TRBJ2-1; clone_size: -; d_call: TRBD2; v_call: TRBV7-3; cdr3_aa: ASSFSTSGTYNEQF
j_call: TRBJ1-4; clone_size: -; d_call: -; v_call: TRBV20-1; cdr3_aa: SGGPEGKLF
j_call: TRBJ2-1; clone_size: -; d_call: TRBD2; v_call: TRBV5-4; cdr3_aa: ASSETTSRDEQF
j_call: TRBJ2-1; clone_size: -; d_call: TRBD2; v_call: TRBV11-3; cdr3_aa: ASSFPGLAGNEQF
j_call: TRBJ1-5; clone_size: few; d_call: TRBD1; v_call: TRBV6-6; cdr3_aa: ASSSSGGYQPQH
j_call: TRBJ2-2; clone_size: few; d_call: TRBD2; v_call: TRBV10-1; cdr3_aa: ASSGTTDTGELF
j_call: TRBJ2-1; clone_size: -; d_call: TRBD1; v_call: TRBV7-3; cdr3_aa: ASSSSGTVYNEQF
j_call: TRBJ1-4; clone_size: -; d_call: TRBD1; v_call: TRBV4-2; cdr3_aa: ASSLGDRGDEKLF
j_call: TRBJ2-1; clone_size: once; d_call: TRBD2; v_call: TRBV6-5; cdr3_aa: ASSSRLADLYNEQF
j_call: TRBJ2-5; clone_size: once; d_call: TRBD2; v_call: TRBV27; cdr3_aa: ASSSRLAGVQETQY
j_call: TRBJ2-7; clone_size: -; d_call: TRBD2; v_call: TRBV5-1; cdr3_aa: ASSQSGTSGIIAEQY
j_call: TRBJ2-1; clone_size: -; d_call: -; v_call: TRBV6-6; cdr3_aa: ASSNSGFGGNEQF
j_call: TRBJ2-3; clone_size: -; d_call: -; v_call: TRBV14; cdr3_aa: ASSQAMGPTDTQY
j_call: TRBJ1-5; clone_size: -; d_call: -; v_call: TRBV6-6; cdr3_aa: ASSYGDSNQPQH
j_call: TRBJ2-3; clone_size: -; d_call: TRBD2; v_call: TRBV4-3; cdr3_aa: ASSQGLRERDTQY
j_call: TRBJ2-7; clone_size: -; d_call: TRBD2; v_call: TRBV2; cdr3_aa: ASVPLAGVTVEQY
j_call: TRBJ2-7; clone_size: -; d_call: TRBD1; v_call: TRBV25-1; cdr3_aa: ASSERGRVTSYEQY
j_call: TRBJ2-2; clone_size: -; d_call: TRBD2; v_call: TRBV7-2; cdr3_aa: ASSARLAINTGELF
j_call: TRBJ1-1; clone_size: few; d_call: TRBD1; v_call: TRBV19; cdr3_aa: ASSRTGRTEAF
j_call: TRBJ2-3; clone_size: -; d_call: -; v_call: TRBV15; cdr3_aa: ATSSRSGFLGNTQY